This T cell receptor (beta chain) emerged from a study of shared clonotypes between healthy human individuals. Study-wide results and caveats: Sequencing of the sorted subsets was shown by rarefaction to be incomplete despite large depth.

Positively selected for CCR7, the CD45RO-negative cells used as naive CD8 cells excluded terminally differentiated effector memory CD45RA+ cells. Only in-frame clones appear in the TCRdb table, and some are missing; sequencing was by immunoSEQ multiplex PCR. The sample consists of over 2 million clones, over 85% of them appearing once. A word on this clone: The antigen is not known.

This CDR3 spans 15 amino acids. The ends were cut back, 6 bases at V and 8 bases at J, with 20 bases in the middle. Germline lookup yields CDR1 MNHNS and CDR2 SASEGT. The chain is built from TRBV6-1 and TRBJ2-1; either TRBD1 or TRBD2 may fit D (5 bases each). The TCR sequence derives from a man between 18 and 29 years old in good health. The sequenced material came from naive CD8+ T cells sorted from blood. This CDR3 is CASRDLRDAAHEQFF. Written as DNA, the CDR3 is TGTGCCAGCAGAGATCTCCGGGACGCAGCCCATGAGCAGTTCTTC.